The 22 T cell receptor beta chains below come from one sample, sequenced in a study of T cell repertoires in cytomegalovirus infection. From the reads, TCRdb called clonotypes with MiXCR, one entry per CDR3 protein. The sample consists of tens of thousands of distinct CDR3 sequences, 45% to 55% of them appearing once. Antigens for these TCRs are unknown. Source: CD8+ T cells from cultured PBMCs, taken from culture after CMV antigen stimulation. The receptors stem from a human donor in good health (CMV status not recorded). Some clones in this sample may be carry-over from other donors' samples.

The chain recombines TRBV5-1 with TRBJ1-6; D gene uncertain. Between the trimmed V and J ends, which lost 0 bases and 4 bases, there was a span of 5 bases. CDR1 and CDR2 (germline): SGHRS, YFSETQ. The CDR3 extends over 14 amino acids. CDR3 sequence reads: CASSLGGYNSPLHF. In DNA form, the CDR3 reads TGCGCCAGCAGCTTGGGGGGTTATAATTCACCCCTCCACTTT.

In its sample, this clonotype was seen a few times. The chain is built from TRBV28 and TRBJ2-3; D not resolved. Per the germline V gene, CDR1 is MDHEN and CDR2 is SYDVKM. The V end was cut by 3 bases, the J end by 0 bases, with 13 bases between. CDR3 length equals 16 residues. In DNA, the CDR3 is TGTGCCAGCAGTTTTAGTTATAACAGTAGCACAGATACGCAGTATTTT. Its translation: CASSFSYNSSTDTQYF. The whole variable domain, remainder taken from reference TRBV28 and TRBJ2-3, is DVKVTQSSRYLVKRTGEKVFLECVQDMDHENMFWYRQDPGLGLRLIYFSYDVKMKEKGDIPEGYSVSREKKERFSLILESASTNQTSMYLCASSFSYNSSTDTQYFGPGTRLTVL.

This chain links TRBV27 with TRBJ2-3, with D perhaps TRBD2 (6 bases). The CDR3 loop spans 14 amino acids. Germline V gene sequence: CDR1 MNHEY, CDR2 SMNVEV (reference sequence). Between the trimmed V and J ends, which lost 6 bases and 2 bases, there was a span of 12 bases. CDR3 sequence (DNA): TGTGCCAGCAGCTTGGGACTTTCCACAGATACGCAGTATTTT. Its translation: CASSLGLSTDTQYF.

The chain employs TRBV12-5 and TRBJ1-5; TRBD1 agrees at 8 bases. Trimming took 5 bases from V and 5 from J; bases not matched to a gene: 11. Germline loops: CDR1 LGHNT, CDR2 FRNRAP. The CDR3 contains 16 residues. The CDR3, as DNA: TGTGCTAGTGGTCTCGGCCAGGGGGCTAGTGATCAGCCCCAGCATTTT. Translation gives CASGLGQGASDQPQHF. The variable domain in full, with the rest retrieved from reference TRBV12-5 and TRBJ1-5, is DARVTQTPRHKVTEMGQEVTMRCQPILGHNTVFWYRQTMMQGLELLAYFRNRAPLDDSGMPKDRFSAEMPDATLATLKIQPSEPRDSAVYFCASGLGQGASDQPQHFGDGTRLSIL.

This clonotype has more than one count but fewer than ten. V and J are TRBV7-2 and TRBJ2-7; a possible D gene is TRBD2 (5 bases). The CDR3 is 13 residues long. Looked up from germline, CDR1 is SGHTA and CDR2 is FQGNSA. The CDR3 is CVSRGYSDYEQYF. The CDR3 DNA sequence: TGTGTCTCTCGAGGGTATAGTGACTACGAGCAGTACTTC.

About this clonotype: A much larger clone sits a single nucleotide away, making a read error possible. The gene calls are TRBV7-2 and TRBJ2-3; D possibly corresponds to TRBD2 (7 bases). The CDR3 spans 16 residues. From germline, CDR1 is SGHTA and CDR2 FQGNSA. The CDR3 protein is CAGSLGGGDSTDTQYF. The CDR3 bases are TGTGCCGGCAGCTTAGGAGGGGGGGACAGCACAGATACGCAGTATTTT.

This clonotype was seen a handful of times. V usage is TRBV23-1 and J usage is TRBJ2-2; unclear D gene. TRBV23-1 has ORF status, its function being uncertain. This CDR3 region has 14 residues. Between the trimmed V and J ends, which lost 4 bases and 2 bases, there was a span of 8 bases. CDR3 region: CASSLRDNTGELFF. In DNA, the CDR3 is TGCGCCAGCAGTCTTCGAGACAACACCGGGGAGCTGTTTTTT.

In its sample, this clonotype was seen a few times. This chain uses TRBV7-3 with TRBJ1-1, with D unresolved. Germline V gene lookup returns CDR1 SGHTA and CDR2 FQGTGA. V lost 1 base to trimming and J lost 6 bases, with 12 bases between them. CDR3 length: 14 residues. DNA for the CDR3: TGTGCCAGCAGCTTAAGGGTCGAGGAGTCTGAAGCTTTCTTT. Protein product: CASSLRVEESEAFF. Complete variable domain (other parts from reference TRBV7-3 and TRBJ1-1): GAGVSQTPSNKVTEKGKYVELRCDPISGHTALYWYRQSLGQGPEFLIYFQGTGAADDSGLPNDRFFAVRPEGSVSTLKIQRTERGDSAVYLCASSLRVEESEAFFGQGTRLTVV.

The table lists this clonotype with a few counts. The V gene is TRBV7-9, the J gene TRBJ1-2; 9 bases align to TRBD1. The CDR3 extends over 17 amino acids. The trim removed 5 bases at V and 8 bases at J, leaving 18 bases unmatched. Germline V gives CDR1 SEHNR, CDR2 FQNEAQ (reference sequence). The CDR3 sequence is CASSPKAPPDRGRGYTF. Written as DNA, the CDR3 is TGTGCCAGCAGCCCTAAAGCGCCTCCGGACAGGGGACGAGGCTACACCTTC.

The chain uses TRBV6-5 and TRBJ2-5; D is unresolved. The CDR3 is 12 amino acids. From germline, CDR1 is MNHEY and CDR2 SVGAGI. V lost 0 bases and J lost 7, with 6 bases in between. The CDR3 coding sequence is TGTGCCAGCAGTTACTCGATGGGGACCCAGTACTTC. Translation gives CASSYSMGTQYF.

The chain has TRBV12-5 and TRBJ2-7, with 14 bases lining up with TRBD2. The CDR3 extends over 20 amino acids. Unmatched junction bases numbered 13, after V lost 3 bases and J lost 0 bases. The germline V gene has CDR1 LGHNT and CDR2 FRNRAP. CDR3 sequence (DNA): TGTGCTAGTGGTTTTACGGGAAGGACTAGCGGGGGGACTGACTCCTACGAGCAGTACTTC. Amino acids: CASGFTGRTSGGTDSYEQYF.

J is TRBJ2-3 and V is TRBV14; 10 bases match TRBD2. The CDR3 runs to 15 residues. CDR1 SGHDN and CDR2 FVKESK come from the germline V gene. V shed 4 bases and J 4 bases; nucleotides not matched to a gene: 5. DNA of the CDR3: TGTGCCAGCAGCCCAACAAGCGGGGGGGCAGATACGCAGTATTTT. It specifies CASSPTSGGADTQYF.

The V and J genes are TRBV20-1 and TRBJ2-3; TRBD2 is a possible D gene (6 bases). V lost 0 bases and J 5 bases, leaving 15 bases between the germline ends. Germline CDR1 and CDR2: DFQATT and SNEGSKA (reference sequence). The CDR3 has 15 amino acids. The CDR3: CSAREGGRRGDTQYF. The CDR3, as DNA: TGCAGTGCTAGAGAGGGAGGACGTAGGGGAGATACGCAGTATTTT.

This chain uses TRBV27 with TRBJ2-7; either TRBD1 or TRBD2 may fit D (5 bases each). This CDR3 contains 14 residues. Germline CDR1 reads MNHEY; CDR2 reads SMNVEV (reference sequence). V was pared by 4 bases and J by 5 bases, with 15 bases between. The CDR3 DNA reads TGTGCCAGCAGTTCGAGATATGGGGGTGACGAGCAGTACTTC. Translated, it gives CASSSRYGGDEQYF.

This clonotype has a handful of counts. This chain uses TRBV6-5 with TRBJ2-2, with 10 bases fitting TRBD2. Trimming at V came to 5 bases and at J to 5 bases, leaving 5 bases not matched to a gene. The CDR3 runs 15 residues. Germline CDR1 and CDR2: MNHEY and SVGAGI. The CDR3 protein is CASSPTSGFTGELFF. In nucleotides, the CDR3 is TGTGCCAGCAGTCCGACTAGCGGGTTTACCGGGGAGCTGTTTTTT.

The CDR3 DNA sequence: TGTGCCAGCAGCCAAGCCGGGAAGAGCAATCAGCCCCAGCATTTT. Its protein product is CASSQAGKSNQPQHF. The chain has TRBV7-4 and TRBJ1-5; D not resolved. The length of the CDR3 is 15 residues. CDR1 is SGHVT, CDR2 SQSDAQ, per germline. V was pared by 5 bases and J by 1 base, with 12 bases between. Combining the CDR3 with reference TRBV7-4 and TRBJ1-5 gives the whole variable domain GAGVSQSPRYKVAKRGRDVALRCDSISGHVTLYWYRQTLGQGSEVLTYSQSDAQRDKSGRPSGRFSAERPERSVSTLKIQRTEQGDSAVYLCASSQAGKSNQPQHFGDGTRLSIL.

Worth noting for this clonotype: Its ends do not fully match the called genes, so a read error is possible. The chain couples TRBV3-1 to TRBJ2-1; tentatively, D is TRBD2 (5 bases). Germline lookup yields CDR1 LGHDT and CDR2 YNNKEL (reference sequence). This CDR3 region has 15 residues. CDR3 bases: TGTGCCAGCACCCAAAGGCGCGGGCCTTACAATGAGCAGTTCTTC. It translates to CASTQRRGPYNEQFF.

This clonotype was counted between two and nine times. The chain recombines TRBV7-3 with TRBJ2-6; D possibly corresponds to TRBD2 (6 bases). The germline gives CDR1 SGHTA, CDR2 FQGTGA. CDR3 length: 17 amino acids. V was trimmed by 5 bases and J by 0 bases, leaving 14 bases between them. CDR3 sequence: CASSPRDSSSGANVLTF. The CDR3 nucleotides are TGTGCCAGCAGCCCCCGGGACTCCAGCTCTGGGGCCAACGTCCTGACTTTC.

This chain joins TRBV6-2 or TRBV6-3 and TRBJ1-1, with D maybe TRBD1 (5 bases). The V and J ends lost 2 bases and 8 bases respectively, with 12 bases between them. The CDR3 contains 13 residues. CDR1 is MNHEY, CDR2 SVGEGT, per germline. Here the CDR3 DNA reads TGTGCCAGCAGTTACGAGGGGCCCACGGAAGCTTTCTTT. Translating gives CASSYEGPTEAFF.

The rearrangement joins TRBV15 to TRBJ2-1; no reliable D call. The CDR3 extends over 14 amino acids. Germline V gene lookup returns CDR1 LNHNV and CDR2 YYDKDF (reference sequence). V was pared by 5 bases and J by 4 bases, with 12 bases between. CDR3 in amino acids: CATSPQKEYNEQFF. Written as DNA, the CDR3 is TGTGCCACCAGCCCCCAAAAGGAATACAATGAGCAGTTCTTC.

This chain's CDR3 is CASSITAGFSNQPQHF. The CDR3 DNA reads TGTGCCAGTAGTATAACTGCAGGGTTTAGCAATCAGCCCCAGCATTTT. V usage is TRBV19 and J usage is TRBJ1-5; a weak D match, TRBD1 (5 bases). Germline CDR1 LNHDA, CDR2 SQIVND (reference sequence). The CDR3 is 16 amino acids. Trimming stripped 2 bases from V and 0 bases from J, with 11 bases between.

This clonotype appeared many times. V and J are TRBV7-6 and TRBJ1-4; perhaps TRBD1 as D (5 bases). The CDR3 loop spans 15 amino acids. V shed 3 bases and J shed 4 bases, with 12 bases lying between them. Germline loops: CDR1 SGHVS, CDR2 FNYEAQ. Here the CDR3 reads CASSFTSGHNEKLFF. DNA of the CDR3: TGTGCCAGCAGCTTTACGTCCGGACATAATGAAAAACTGTTTTTT.